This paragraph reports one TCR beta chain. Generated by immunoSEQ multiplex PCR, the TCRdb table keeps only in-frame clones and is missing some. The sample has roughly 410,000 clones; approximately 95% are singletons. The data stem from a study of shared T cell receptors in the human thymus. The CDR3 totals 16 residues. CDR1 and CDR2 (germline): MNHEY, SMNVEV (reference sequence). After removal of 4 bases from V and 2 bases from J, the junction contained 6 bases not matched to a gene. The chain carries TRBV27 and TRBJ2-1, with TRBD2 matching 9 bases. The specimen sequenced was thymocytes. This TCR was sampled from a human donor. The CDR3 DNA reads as TGTGCCAGCAGTTCCCCGCGCGGGAGGGCCTACAATGAGCAGTTCTTC. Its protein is CASSSPRGRAYNEQFF.